These T cell receptor beta chains were read from a single sample in a study of cytomegalovirus exposure and HLA in healthy donors. TCRdb keeps only in-frame clones here, not all; method: immunoSEQ multiplex PCR. The table lists 100,000 or so clones, 65% to 80% of them singletons. Input material: PBMCs. The source of these receptors is a woman aged 40 to 50 in good health and CMV-seronegative. CDR3s include the opening cysteine and the closing phenylalanine or tryptophan. Fields, in order: J gene, V gene, CDR3 protein.

>TRBJ1-6|TRBV18
CASSPTGAEDSPLHF
>TRBJ2-2|TRBV4-3
CASSQGVANTGELFF
>TRBJ1-1|TRBV19
CASSIGREAFF
>TRBJ2-7|TRBV4-2
CASSQDARNEQYF
>TRBJ2-1|TRBV9
CASGTDNEQFF
>TRBJ2-7|TRBV5-4
CASSLDNRGAYEQYF
>TRBJ1-5|TRBV6-5
CASSNGQLSNQPQHF
>TRBJ2-1|TRBV30
CAWSSQVPDEQFF
>TRBJ1-2|TRBV7-2
CASSLADLSGYGYTF
>TRBJ2-2|TRBV18
CASSPDRFAGAGELFF
>TRBJ2-1|TRBV6-6
CASTTGQSYNEQFF
>TRBJ1-6|TRBV28
CASSLSGYGGSPLHF
>TRBJ2-7|TRBV19
CASSPHQGYEQYF
>TRBJ1-2|TRBV19
CASSIFRGNNYGYTF
>TRBJ2-7|TRBV7-2
CASSYHRGLAYEQYF
>TRBJ1-2|TRBV27
CASRPAGLQNYGYTF
>TRBJ2-7|TRBV9
CASSVGVASYEQYF
>TRBJ2-1|TRBV11-3
CASSRPGLFNEQFF
>TRBJ2-7|TRBV6-5
CASSSGGKQYF
>TRBJ2-1|TRBV7-2
CASSPGLAESYNEQFF
>NA|TRBV7-2
CASSVTSTDEQYF
>TRBJ2-6|TRBV2
CASRRSSGANVLTF
>TRBJ2-7|TRBV27
CASSFWAGDYEQYF
>TRBJ2-7|TRBV12-5
CASVPCTGTRTYEQYF
>TRBJ2-1|TRBV28
CASSSPGQGGPREQFF
>TRBJ1-5|TRBV7-6
CASSSGGRSNQPQHF
>TRBJ1-4|TRBV6-5
CASCGTGSGEKLFF
>TRBJ2-3|TRBV28
CASSRDRGTDTQYF
>TRBJ2-3|TRBV29-1
CSTRQGVLTDTQYF
>TRBJ1-6|TRBV4-3
CASSQEGRYSPLHF
>TRBJ2-1|TRBV19
CASSTVAEGGNEQFF
>TRBJ1-2|TRBV5-5
CASSLSSGNNYGYTF
>TRBJ1-1|TRBV27
CASSSRTGGTEAFF
>TRBJ2-3|TRBV30
CAWGMDRPGIAQYF
>TRBJ1-1|TRBV14
CASSRYRGAAEAFF
>TRBJ2-5|TRBV28
CASRKGAETQYF
>TRBJ2-5|TRBV5-6
CASSLGGQETQYF
>TRBJ2-3|TRBV5-1
CASSLGSGTDTQYF
>TRBJ1-4|TRBV10-2
CASSETGGDEKLFF
>TRBJ1-2|TRBV7-2
CASSLGQGGRGGYTF
>TRBJ1-5|TRBV1
CTSSQGKWGGHNQPQHF
>TRBJ2-1|TRBV4-3
CASSQDPGTSGFSYNEQFF
>TRBJ1-1|TRBV7-9
CSSSLQENTEAFF
>TRBJ2-7|TRBV7-2
CASSLDSLSYEQYF
>TRBJ2-7|TRBV2
CASSEVGTNLGEQYF
>TRBJ1-5|TRBV5-8
CASSLTGAGNQPQHF
>TRBJ2-7|TRBV28
CASSVRFEQYF
>TRBJ1-2|TRBV5-5
CASSLARAGNNGYTF
>TRBJ1-1|TRBV2
CASTERQGKNTEAFF
>TRBJ1-1|TRBV5-1
CASSLGPREGTEAFF
>TRBJ2-2|TRBV18
CASSPGLSTNTGELFF
>TRBJ1-5|TRBV19
CASSIAGQGNQPQHF
>TRBJ2-2|TRBV4-3
CASSPGQQTNTGELFF
>TRBJ2-3|TRBV5-6
CASSLATAGTQYF
>TRBJ2-7|TRBV7-2
CASRRGLAGVDEQYF